Shown below are 29 T cell receptor beta chains from a single sample sequenced in a study of T cells in Graves' hyperthyroidism and ophthalmopathy (dated by TCRdb to between 2018 and 2021). Library creation used multiplex PCR. Sequenced on an Illumina HiSeq 2000. TCR beta CDR3 regions were amplified from RNA transcripts. A first-round RT-PCR of the TCR CDR3 used the HTBI primer set with the Qiagen OneStep RT-PCR kit. The public reads were reanalyzed by TCRdb: fastp trimming at Q25, MiXCR alignment, in-frame beta chains only. Rows with one shared CDR3 protein collapse into an entry with the most common genes and DNA. The sample includes hundreds of thousands of distinct CDR3 sequences, with approximately 15% observed a single time. The top ten constitute about 20% of the sample. The sample taken for sequencing was blood. These receptors came from a woman aged 18-35 years with Graves' hyperthyroidism.

This clonotype was observed a few times. J is TRBJ1-1 and V is TRBV4-2, with 7 bases matching TRBD1. Trimming cost V 2 bases and J 5 bases; bases outside gene matches: 11. The V gene's germline CDR1 is LGHNA and CDR2 YNFKEQ. The CDR3 is 16 amino acids. This chain's CDR3 is CASSQHPGQAATEAFF. The CDR3 region has the DNA TGTGCCAGCAGCCAACATCCTGGACAGGCAGCAACTGAAGCTTTCTTT.

This clonotype was detected many times. The J gene is TRBJ2-6, the V gene TRBV7-2; no definite D call. The germline CDR1 and CDR2 sequences are SGHTA and FQGNSA. Trimming stripped 5 bases from V and 4 bases from J, with 15 bases between. The CDR3 sequence is 16 residues long. In nucleotides, the CDR3 is TGTGCCAGCAGCCCCTCTTCGGGTTCCGGGGCCAACGTCCTGACTTTC. This translates into CASSPSSGSGANVLTF.

This sequence joins TRBV7-2 and TRBJ2-1; possibly TRBD2 for D (6 bases). Germline V lookup: CDR1 SGHTA, CDR2 FQGNSA. There are 15 residues in the CDR3. Between the trimmed V and J ends, which lost 5 bases and 3 bases, there was a span of 14 bases. The CDR3 nucleotides read TGTGCCAGCAGCACGGACTTCGGGGGCTACAATGAGCAGTTCTTC. Translated: CASSTDFGGYNEQFF.

The genes are TRBV20-1 and TRBJ1-5; D call uncertain. Deletions cut 3 bases from V and 5 bases from J, with 8 bases between. Per germline, CDR1 DFQATT and CDR2 SNEGSKA (reference sequence). The CDR3 has 12 amino acids. CDR3 in amino acids: CSARGSDQPQHF. The CDR3 DNA follows: TGCAGTGCTAGGGGTAGTGATCAGCCCCAGCATTTT.

This clonotype has a count of ten or more. The rearrangement links TRBV29-1 to TRBJ2-7; D uncertain. Deletions cut 6 bases from V and 0 bases from J, with 9 bases between. The germline V gene encodes CDR1 SQVTM and CDR2 ANQGSEA. The CDR3 has 12 amino acids. CDR3 DNA: TGCAGCGTGCTAAGGAGCTCCTACGAGCAGTACTTC. Its protein product is CSVLRSSYEQYF.

This clonotype showed up many times. J is TRBJ1-1 and V is TRBV20-1; D is uncertain. From germline, CDR1 is DFQATT and CDR2 SNEGSKA (reference sequence). This CDR3 spans 14 amino acids. V was trimmed by 1 base and J by 1 base, leaving 10 bases between them. The CDR3 region is CSARVPGPNTEAFF. The CDR3, as DNA: TGCAGTGCTAGAGTCCCGGGCCCGAACACTGAAGCTTTCTTT.

The rearrangement joins TRBV4-3 to TRBJ2-7; TRBD2 might be the D (7 bases). CDR3 length: 16 residues. Germline assignment: CDR1 LGHNA and CDR2 YSLEER. Trimming cost V 2 bases and J 4 bases, with 18 bases left between them. DNA for the CDR3: TGCGCCAGCAGCCAAAACAGGGAGGGTTTTCCTTACGAGCAGTACTTC. Translated, it gives CASSQNREGFPYEQYF.

This clonotype was detected a few times. The chain links TRBV3-1 to TRBJ2-7, with TRBD2 matching 7 bases. This CDR3 is built from 15 residues. The germline V gene has CDR1 LGHDT and CDR2 YNNKEL (reference sequence). Trimming removed 4 bases from V and 6 bases from J; junction bases left unmatched: 12. In DNA form, the CDR3 reads TGTGCCAGCAGCCCCCGGGGTAGCGGGCTGGTCGAGCAGTACTTC. Its translation: CASSPRGSGLVEQYF.

The gene calls are TRBV12-3 or TRBV12-4 and TRBJ2-3; TRBD1 is a possible D gene (5 bases). The CDR3 is 13 amino acids. V was pared by 10 bases and J by 0 bases, with 11 bases between. CDR3 region: CATLRGSTDTQYF. The CDR3 DNA is TGTGCCACCCTAAGGGGCAGCACAGATACGCAGTATTTT.

V usage is TRBV6-2 or TRBV6-3 and J usage is TRBJ2-7; a weak D match, TRBD1 (5 bases). V dropped 10 bases and J dropped 1 base, with 14 bases sitting between them. This CDR3 is 13 amino acids long. Germline-derived CDR1 and CDR2 are MNHEY and SVGEGT. CDR3 bases: TGTGCCACCGGAAGACAGCCTTCCTACGAGCAGTACTTC. This codes for CATGRQPSYEQYF.

This chain connects TRBV18 to TRBJ2-3, with D hard to call. Germline V gives CDR1 KGHSH, CDR2 LQKENI. This CDR3 has 14 amino acids. V dropped 3 bases and J dropped 4 bases, with 11 bases sitting between them. For the CDR3, the DNA is TGTGCCAGCTCACCCAGTTTCCCCTCAGATACGCAGTATTTT. Its protein product is CASSPSFPSDTQYF.

Worth noting for this clonotype: A much larger clone differs by one base, so this may be a read error. This chain links TRBV2 with TRBJ1-1, with 7 bases matching TRBD1. The CDR3 consists of 15 residues. Germline CDR1 is SNHLY and CDR2 is FYNNEI. In DNA form, the CDR3 reads TGTGCCAGCAGAAGGTGGGACAGCATGAACACTGAAGGTTTCTTT. Translation gives CASRRWDSMNTEGFF.

The sample holds many counts of this clonotype. The genes are TRBV5-1 and TRBJ1-2, with D perhaps TRBD1 (6 bases). This CDR3 contains 15 residues. Germline V gene sequence: CDR1 SGHRS, CDR2 YFSETQ. The V end lost 1 base, the J end lost 2 bases, and 12 bases lay between the germline ends. The CDR3 is CASSLLAQGNYGYTF. For the CDR3, the DNA is TGCGCCAGCAGCTTGTTGGCACAGGGAAACTATGGCTACACCTTC. Complete variable domain (other parts from reference TRBV5-1 and TRBJ1-2): KAGVTQTPRYLIKTRGQQVTLSCSPISGHRSVSWYQQTPGQGLQFLFEYFSETQRNKGNFPGRFSGRQFSNSRSEMNVSTLELGDSALYLCASSLLAQGNYGYTFGSGTRLTVV.

This clonotype was picked up many times. The genes are TRBV3-1 and TRBJ2-4; tentative D call: TRBD2 (6 bases). Germline CDR1 and CDR2: LGHDT and YNNKEL (reference sequence). This CDR3 has 16 amino acids. V gave up 4 bases and J gave up 0 bases, with 13 bases separating them. This CDR3 reads CASSPRLVVAKNIQYF. Written as DNA, the CDR3 is TGTGCCAGCAGCCCCCGACTAGTCGTAGCCAAAAACATTCAGTACTTC. Full variable domain (remainder filled in from reference TRBV3-1 and TRBJ2-4): DTAVSQTPKYLVTQMGNDKSIKCEQNLGHDTMYWYKQDSKKFLKIMFSYNNKELIINETVPNRFSPKSPDKAHLNLHINSLELGDSAVYFCASSPRLVVAKNIQYFGAGTRLSVL.

This clonotype was counted a few times. One end of the junction varies from germline; a read error may be responsible. The rearrangement uses TRBV6-1 and TRBJ1-5; D perhaps matches TRBD1 (6 bases). The CDR3 runs to 14 residues. Germline V gene data show CDR1 as MNHNS and CDR2 as SASEGT. CDR3 loop: CASSTGQRNQPQHF. CDR3 in DNA: TGTGCCAGCAGTACAGGACAGAGGAATCAGCCCCAGCATTTC.

The genes are TRBV5-1 and TRBJ2-1; D unresolved. The ends were cut back, 4 bases at V and 0 bases at J, with 11 bases in the middle. This CDR3 is 15 amino acids long. Germline assignment: CDR1 SGHRS and CDR2 YFSETQ. CDR3 protein: CASSVVAASYNEQFF. CDR3 sequence (DNA): TGCGCCAGCAGCGTCGTGGCCGCCTCCTACAATGAGCAGTTCTTC.

Note on this clonotype: A read error may explain this, as a much larger clone is one base away. V is TRBV7-3 and J is TRBJ2-3; D uncertain. The CDR3 contains 12 residues. CDR1 SGHTA and CDR2 FQGTGA come from the germline V gene. The V gene lost 4 bases and the J gene lost 7 bases, with 9 bases spanning the gap. The CDR3 coding sequence is TGTGCCAGCAGCTCGGACGAGTATACGCAGTATTTT. This gives the protein CASSSDEYTQYF.

The V and J genes are TRBV19 and TRBJ2-7, with D unresolved. V shed 4 bases and J shed 0 bases, with 10 bases lying between them. The CDR3 has 14 amino acids. Germline CDR1 and CDR2: LNHDA and SQIVND (reference sequence). The CDR3 sequence is CASSTTSSSYEQYF. The CDR3 DNA reads as TGTGCCAGTAGTACGACTTCGAGCTCCTACGAGCAGTACTTC. The entire variable domain, with the rest obtained from reference TRBV19 and TRBJ2-7, is as follows: DGGITQSPKYLFRKEGQNVTLSCEQNLNHDAMYWYRQDPGQGLRLIYYSQIVNDFQKGDIAEGYSVSREKKESFPLTVTSAQKNPTAFYLCASSTTSSSYEQYFGPGTRLTVT.

This clonotype was counted ten times or more. The rearrangement links TRBV30 to TRBJ1-2; no firm D call. Germline V gene sequence: CDR1 GTSNPN, CDR2 SVGIG (reference sequence). There are 12 residues in the CDR3. Trimming took off 0 bases at V and 4 bases at J, with 6 bases between the two ends. The CDR3 nucleotides are TGTGCCTGGAGTGTGACTGGCTATGGCTACACCTTC. It encodes CAWSVTGYGYTF.

The sample holds many counts of this clonotype. The chain couples TRBV28 to TRBJ2-5; TRBD2 is a possible D gene (5 bases). Germline assignment: CDR1 MDHEN and CDR2 SYDVKM. The CDR3 has 16 residues. V gave up 4 bases and J gave up 2 bases, with 17 bases separating them. The CDR3 nucleotides read TGTGCCAGCAGTTCCCGCCCCGAGGGAGTACAAGAGACCCAGTACTTC. This codes for CASSSRPEGVQETQYF.

This clonotype has at least ten counts. The V and J genes are TRBV28 and TRBJ2-7; 7 nucleotides match TRBD2. After removal of 3 bases from V and 4 bases from J, the junction contained 9 bases not matched to a gene. Germline V gene lookup returns CDR1 MDHEN and CDR2 SYDVKM. This CDR3 contains 15 residues. The CDR3 protein is CASSFPLAVTYEQYF. CDR3 coding DNA: TGTGCCAGCAGTTTTCCCCTAGCGGTGACTTACGAGCAGTACTTC.

V gene TRBV24-1 combines with J gene TRBJ2-1; D is ambiguous. CDR1 is KGHDR, CDR2 SFDVKD, per germline. V lost 1 base to trimming and J lost 2 bases, with 11 bases between them. CDR3 length: 16 residues. The CDR3 DNA reads as TGTGCCACCAGTGATTTTTGCCAGTCAACCTACAATGAGCAGTTCTTC. Translated, it gives CATSDFCQSTYNEQFF.

This clonotype came up a few times. The V gene is TRBV10-1, the J gene TRBJ2-7; the match to TRBD1 covers 10 bases. Trimming removed 0 bases from V and 8 bases from J; junction bases left unmatched: 4. CDR1 and CDR2 from the germline V gene are WNHNN and SYGVQD (reference sequence). The CDR3 length is 14 residues. CDR3 sequence: CASSESRTGGKQYF. In nucleotides, the CDR3 is TGCGCCAGCAGTGAGTCACGGACAGGGGGGAAGCAGTACTTC.

This clonotype was observed a single time. The rearrangement links TRBV3-1 to TRBJ2-5; the D call may be TRBD1 or TRBD2 (6 bases each). The V gene lost 0 bases and the J gene lost 5 bases, with 16 bases spanning the gap. CDR3 length equals 16 residues. Per germline, CDR1 LGHDT and CDR2 YNNKEL (reference sequence). CDR3 nucleotides: TGTGCCAGCAGCCAAGAAGGGGGACTGTTAGGCGAGACCCAGTACTTC. Its translation: CASSQEGGLLGETQYF.

The chain links TRBV3-1 to TRBJ1-5, with D maybe TRBD1 (5 bases). The CDR3 length is 15 residues. Trimming removed 1 base at V and 0 bases at J, with 7 bases between. Germline CDR1 is LGHDT and CDR2 is YNNKEL (reference sequence). The CDR3 sequence is CASSQGTSSNQPQHF. DNA for the CDR3: TGTGCCAGCAGCCAAGGGACAAGTAGCAATCAGCCCCAGCATTTT.

The rearrangement links TRBV4-1 to TRBJ2-1; D is undetermined. CDR3 length: 14 residues. CDR1 MGHRA and CDR2 YSYEKL come from the germline V gene. V was pared by 0 bases and J by 6 bases, with 9 bases between. In nucleotides, the CDR3 is TGCGCCAGCAGCCAAGACTTAAAGCGCAATGAGCAGTTCTTC. Protein product: CASSQDLKRNEQFF.

This clonotype was observed a few times. This chain joins TRBV20-1 and TRBJ2-2; 11 positions match TRBD2. CDR1 is DFQATT, CDR2 SNEGSKA, per germline (reference sequence). With V trimmed by 2 bases and J by 7 bases, 9 bases remained unmatched. This CDR3 is 16 amino acids long. The CDR3 nucleotides are TGCAGTGCTAGACGGCTAGCGGGAGGAATGGGCGGGGAGCTGTTTTTT. Protein sequence: CSARRLAGGMGGELFF.

This clonotype was seen many times. The chain recombines TRBV12-3 or TRBV12-4 with TRBJ1-1; TRBD1 matches at 7 bases. The CDR3 sequence is 13 residues long. The V gene end was trimmed by 8 bases and the J gene end by 0 bases; junction bases not matched to a gene: 3. CDR3 DNA: TGTGCCAGCTTGGGACAGATGAACACTGAAGCTTTCTTT. Protein sequence: CASLGQMNTEAFF.

The rearrangement uses TRBV2 and TRBJ2-1; 9 nucleotides align to TRBD2. The V gene's germline CDR1 is SNHLY and CDR2 FYNNEI. J was trimmed by 5 bases and V by 10 bases; bases with no gene match: 21. The length of the CDR3 is 18 residues. In nucleotides, the CDR3 is TGTGCCACTTCCTCCGCACGGGTAGGGCTAGCGGGGCACAATGAGCAGTTCTTC. Translation gives CATSSARVGLAGHNEQFF.